Sequencing of this TCR beta chain was carried out in a study of Graves' ophthalmopathy and Graves' hyperthyroidism. RNA transcripts served as template for amplifying TCR beta CDR3 sequences. After a first-round RT-PCR with HTBI primers, a second-round multiplex PCR was run. TCRdb recomputed calls from the multiplex PCR reads with MiXCR, one row per CDR3 protein. Of 300,000 to 400,000 distinct CDR3 sequences listed, 17% were seen once; the top ten hold 12%. This clonotype was seen ten or more times. No antigen is known for it. Points from the study as a whole: A 13-signature model separated ophthalmopathy from stable hyperthyroidism, around 90% sensitivity, around 79% specificity.

CDR3 length: 12 residues. Germline CDR1 reads SQVTM; CDR2 reads ANQGSEA. Trimming removed 2 bases at V and 2 bases at J, with 7 bases between. The chain employs TRBV29-1 and TRBJ2-7, with D tentatively TRBD1 (6 bases). The sequencing sample was made of peripheral blood. The sequence was obtained from an adult man with Graves' ophthalmopathy. Here the CDR3 reads CSVEKGAYEQYF. The CDR3 region has the DNA TGCAGCGTTGAAAAGGGGGCCTACGAGCAGTACTTC.